The 14 T cell receptor beta chains below were found in one sample sequenced in a study of blood T cell repertoires in COVID-19. Repertoires were generated with immunoSEQ multiplex PCR, while TCRdb's copy carries only in-frame clones and drops some. The sample holds about 150,000 clones; roughly 85% are singletons and the top ten take under 8.5%. Sequencing was carried out using peripheral blood. These receptors all come from a woman aged 60-70 years with COVID-19, enrolled during active disease.

The chain recombines TRBV6-4 with TRBJ2-1; 9 bases agree with TRBD1. CDR1 and CDR2 (germline): MRHNA, SNTAGT. Trimming took 0 bases from V and 6 from J; bases not matched to a gene: 6. This CDR3 region has 16 residues. CDR3 sequence: CASSDSTGGRINEQFF. The CDR3 bases are TGTGCCAGCAGTGACTCGACAGGGGGGCGTATCAATGAGCAGTTCTTC.

This chain joins TRBV19 and TRBJ1-2; possibly TRBD1 for D (6 bases). Trimming took 6 bases from V and 8 from J, leaving 10 bases between them. Looked up from germline, CDR1 is LNHDA and CDR2 is SQIVND (reference sequence). The CDR3 is 11 amino acids. CDR3 nucleotides: TGTGCCAGTAGAGGGGGGGGCGGCTACACCTTC. Residues: CASRGGGGYTF.

The rearrangement uses TRBV19 and TRBJ2-2; 12 bases are shared with TRBD1. The CDR3 covers 16 residues. After removal of 9 bases from V and 1 base from J, the junction contained 6 bases not matched to a gene. CDR1 is LNHDA, CDR2 SQIVND, per germline (reference sequence). In nucleotides, the CDR3 is TGTGCCAGCGGGGACAGGGGGCGAAAGAACACCGGGGAGCTGTTTTTT. Protein: CASGDRGRKNTGELFF.

J is TRBJ2-1 and V is TRBV11-2; 7 bases are a match to TRBD1. Looked up from germline, CDR1 is SGHAT and CDR2 is FQNNGV. This CDR3 has 15 amino acids. Losses at the gene ends were 5 bases for V and 5 bases for J; bases not matched to a gene: 9. This CDR3 is CASSNARQGHNEQFF. The CDR3 DNA sequence: TGTGCCAGCAGCAACGCCCGACAGGGCCACAATGAGCAGTTCTTC. The full variable domain, rest sourced from reference TRBV11-2 and TRBJ2-1, is EAGVAQSPRYKIIEKRQSVAFWCNPISGHATLYWYQQILGQGPKLLIQFQNNGVVDDSQLPKDRFSAERLKGVDSTLKIQPAKLEDSAVYLCASSNARQGHNEQFFGPGTRLTVL.

V gene TRBV7-8 combines with J gene TRBJ1-5; TRBD1 aligns across 7 bases. This CDR3 comprises 17 residues. V trimming: 5 bases; J trimming: 0 bases; junction bases outside the gene matches: 10. Germline assignment: CDR1 SGHVS and CDR2 FQNEAQ. CDR3 in amino acids: CASSRDRPRYSNQPQHF. The CDR3 region has the DNA TGTGCCAGCAGCCGGGACAGACCTAGATATAGCAATCAGCCCCAGCATTTT.

The chain joins TRBV5-1 to TRBJ2-3; possibly TRBD2 for D (5 bases). The germline V gene has CDR1 SGHRS and CDR2 YFSETQ. Trimming left V 4 bases short and J 3 bases short, with 12 bases between. This CDR3 has 14 residues. CDR3 bases: TGCGCCAGCAGCGCCAGGACTGTGACAGATACGCAGTATTTT. Amino acids: CASSARTVTDTQYF. Full variable domain (rest looked up from reference TRBV5-1 and TRBJ2-3): KAGVTQTPRYLIKTRGQQVTLSCSPISGHRSVSWYQQTPGQGLQFLFEYFSETQRNKGNFPGRFSGRQFSNSRSEMNVSTLELGDSALYLCASSARTVTDTQYFGPGTRLTVL.

The chain employs TRBV6-5 and TRBJ1-1; D gene unclear. The V end was cut by 8 bases, the J end by 4 bases, with 17 bases between. The CDR3 extends over 14 amino acids. Per the germline V gene, CDR1 is MNHEY and CDR2 is SVGAGI. CDR3 in amino acids: CASAEGGYSTEAFF. The CDR3 DNA is TGTGCCAGCGCAGAAGGCGGCTATTCCACTGAAGCTTTCTTT.

V is TRBV5-1 and J is TRBJ1-1, with D possibly matching TRBD1 (5 bases). Germline assignment: CDR1 SGHRS and CDR2 YFSETQ. The germline V and J ends were trimmed by 5 bases and 8 bases, with 10 bases remaining between them. The CDR3 has 11 amino acids. The CDR3 reads CASRAGNEAFF. As DNA, the CDR3 is TGCGCCAGCAGGGCAGGGAACGAAGCTTTCTTT.

The chain has TRBV3-1 (or the pseudogene TRBV3-2) and TRBJ1-5; 7 bases agree with TRBD1. The trim removed 3 bases at V and 15 bases at J, leaving 8 bases unmatched. The CDR3 is made up of 12 amino acids. CDR1 is LGHDT and CDR2 is YNNKEL in the germline V gene (reference sequence). The CDR3 sequence is CASSQVDREVHF. The CDR3 DNA follows: TGTGCCAGCAGCCAGGTCGACAGGGAGGTGCATTTT.

This rearrangement joins TRBV27 to TRBJ1-5, with TRBD1 as a possible D gene (6 bases). The V end was cut by 7 bases, the J end by 6 bases, with 22 bases between. The germline gives CDR1 MNHEY, CDR2 SMNVEV (reference sequence). The CDR3 has 16 amino acids. The DNA for the CDR3 is TGTGCCAGCACCTCCTATGGGGGCGCGACCACTCAGCCCCAGCATTTT. It encodes CASTSYGGATTQPQHF.

DNA for the CDR3: TGTGCCAGCAGTTCGTCAGACAGGGCGGCCAAAAACATTCAGTACTTC. Amino acids: CASSSSDRAAKNIQYF. The chain has TRBV27 and TRBJ2-4, with TRBD1 matching 7 bases. CDR3 size: 16 residues. With 4 bases clipped from V and 1 base from J, the junction kept 7 bases outside the gene matches. From germline, CDR1 is MNHEY and CDR2 SMNVEV (reference sequence).

This clone was observed at least ten times. V is TRBV30 and J is TRBJ1-4; TRBD1 aligns across 9 bases. This CDR3 region has 13 residues. V dropped 4 bases and J dropped 4; count of bases not matched to a gene: 1. Germline CDR1 reads GTSNPN; CDR2 reads SVGIG (reference sequence). The CDR3 reads CAWKGQGNEKLFF. For the CDR3, the DNA is TGTGCCTGGAAGGGACAGGGTAATGAAAAACTGTTTTTT.

This sequence joins TRBV19 and TRBJ1-3; D is unclear. The CDR3 length is 11 residues. Germline CDR1 LNHDA, CDR2 SQIVND (reference sequence). V lost 1 base to trimming and J lost 8 bases, with 3 bases between them. The CDR3 protein is CASSIADTIYF. The CDR3 bases are TGTGCCAGTAGTATAGCTGACACCATATATTTT.

The chain joins TRBV19 to TRBJ2-1; no reliable D call. Germline CDR1 reads LNHDA; CDR2 reads SQIVND (reference sequence). Trimming removed 5 bases from V and 4 bases from J, with 18 bases in between. There are 16 residues in the CDR3. CDR3 amino acids: CASSVQIFHPYNEQFF. The CDR3, as DNA: TGTGCCAGTAGTGTCCAGATCTTCCACCCGTACAATGAGCAGTTCTTC.